This T cell receptor (beta chain) emerged from a study of T-cell reconstitution after alpha-beta-depleted transplantation in children. The TCRbeta library was prepared with unique molecular identifiers. TCRdb reanalysed the PCR reads using MiXCR and keeps one entry per CDR3 protein. Of about 500,000 distinct CDR3 sequences listed, 30% to 35% were seen once; the top ten hold 2% to 3%. CDR3 length: 14 residues. Per the germline V gene, CDR1 is KGHSH and CDR2 is LQKENI. The V segment lost 4 bases and the J segment 5 bases; nucleotides outside the gene matches: 5. The chain has TRBV18 and TRBJ2-3, with 8 bases aligning to TRBD1. The source material was PBMCs from the stem cell graft donor, sampled from the stem cell graft. The receptor comes from a human donor who donated a stem cell graft to a child with aplastic anemia. The CDR3 protein is CASSQQGVGDTQYF. The CDR3 nucleotides read TGTGCCAGCTCACAACAGGGGGTCGGAGATACGCAGTATTTT.